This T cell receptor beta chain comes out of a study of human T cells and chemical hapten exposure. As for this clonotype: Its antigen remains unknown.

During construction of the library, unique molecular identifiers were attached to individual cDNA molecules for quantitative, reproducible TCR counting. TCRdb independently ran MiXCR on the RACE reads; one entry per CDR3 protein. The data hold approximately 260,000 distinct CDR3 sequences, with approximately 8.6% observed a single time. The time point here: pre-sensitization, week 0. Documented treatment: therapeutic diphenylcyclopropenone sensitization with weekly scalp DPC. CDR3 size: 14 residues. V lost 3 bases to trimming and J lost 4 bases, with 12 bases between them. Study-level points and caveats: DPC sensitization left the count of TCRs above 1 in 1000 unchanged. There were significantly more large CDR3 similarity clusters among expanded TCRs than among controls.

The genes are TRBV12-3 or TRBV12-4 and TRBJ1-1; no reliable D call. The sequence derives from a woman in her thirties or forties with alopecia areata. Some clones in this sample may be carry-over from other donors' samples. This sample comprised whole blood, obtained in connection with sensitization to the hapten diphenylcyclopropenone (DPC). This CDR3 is CASSLLVRGTEAFF. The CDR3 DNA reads TGTGCCAGCAGTTTGCTGGTCCGGGGCACTGAAGCTTTCTTT.